Listed below are T cell receptor beta chains from one sample, sequenced in a study of T cells in Graves' hyperthyroidism and ophthalmopathy. TCRdb re-called the multiplex PCR reads with MiXCR, one entry per CDR3 protein. The repertoire holds around 580,000 distinct CDR3 sequences, with just over 45% as singletons. Sequencing was done on a sample of peripheral blood or thyroid tissue (not recorded which). These receptors originate from a woman aged 18-29 years with Graves' hyperthyroidism. Both conserved end residues are part of each CDR3. The order of the fields is D gene, J gene, V gene, clone size, CDR3 protein, CDR3 DNA. D genes are given only for firm matches. Clone size appears in some rows only: once, few, many, or a class for an expanded clone.

d_gene: TRBD2
j_gene: TRBJ2-3
v_gene: TRBV5-1
abundance: .
CDR3aa: CASSLTGRETVDTQYF
CDR3nt: TGCGCCAGCAGCTTAACGGGGCGGGAGACGGTAGATACGCAGTATTTT

d_gene: .
j_gene: TRBJ1-1
v_gene: TRBV7-8
abundance: many
CDR3aa: CASSLGPAAEAFF
CDR3nt: TGTGCCAGCAGCTTAGGCCCGGCCGCAGAAGCTTTCTTT

d_gene: .
j_gene: TRBJ2-1
v_gene: TRBV6-9
abundance: .
CDR3aa: CAISELGDRYNEQFF
CDR3nt: TGTGCCATCAGTGAGCTTGGAGACAGATACAATGAGCAGTTCTTC

d_gene: .
j_gene: TRBJ2-2
v_gene: TRBV3-1
abundance: .
CDR3aa: CASSHHGTNTGELFF
CDR3nt: TGTGCCAGCAGCCACCACGGGACAAACACCGGGGAGCTGTTTTTT

d_gene: .
j_gene: TRBJ2-2
v_gene: TRBV7-2
abundance: few
CDR3aa: CASSLDVFEPSNTGELFF
CDR3nt: TGTGCCAGCAGCTTAGACGTTTTTGAACCATCAAACACCGGGGAGCTGTTTTTT

d_gene: .
j_gene: TRBJ1-2
v_gene: TRBV7-2
abundance: .
CDR3aa: CASSLGLAGAGNGYTF
CDR3nt: TGTGCCAGCAGCTTAGGTCTAGCGGGAGCCGGCAATGGCTACACCTTC

d_gene: TRBD1
j_gene: TRBJ2-7
v_gene: TRBV15
abundance: once
CDR3aa: CAPGTGPYEQYF
CDR3nt: TGTGCCCCGGGGACAGGGCCGTACGAGCAGTACTTC

d_gene: TRBD2
j_gene: TRBJ2-7
v_gene: TRBV25-1
abundance: .
CDR3aa: CASLGGRPSEQYF
CDR3nt: TGTGCCAGCCTTGGCGGGAGACCCAGCGAGCAGTACTTC

d_gene: .
j_gene: TRBJ1-1
v_gene: TRBV25-1
abundance: .
CDR3aa: CTSRVKSGTEAFF
CDR3nt: TGTACCAGCAGAGTCAAGAGCGGCACTGAAGCTTTCTTT

d_gene: .
j_gene: TRBJ1-4
v_gene: TRBV7-2
abundance: .
CDR3aa: CASSLDPAVNEKLFF
CDR3nt: TGTGCCAGCAGCTTAGACCCGGCAGTAAATGAAAAACTGTTTTTT

d_gene: .
j_gene: TRBJ2-3
v_gene: TRBV7-3
abundance: .
CDR3aa: CASSLISGGPSATQYF
CDR3nt: TGTGCCAGCAGCTTAATCTCTGGCGGTCCATCCGCTACGCAGTATTTT

d_gene: .
j_gene: TRBJ1-4
v_gene: TRBV7-9
abundance: .
CDR3aa: CASSPSPREGEKLFF
CDR3nt: TGTGCCAGCAGCCCCTCCCCCCGGGAGGGTGAAAAACTGTTTTTT

d_gene: TRBD1
j_gene: TRBJ2-3
v_gene: TRBV10-2
abundance: few
CDR3aa: CASRDRGSSTDTQYF
CDR3nt: TGCGCCAGCAGGGACAGGGGATCTAGCACAGATACGCAGTATTTT

d_gene: .
j_gene: TRBJ2-6
v_gene: TRBV9
abundance: .
CDR3aa: CASSARTF
CDR3nt: TGTGCCAGCAGCGCCCGGACTTTC

d_gene: .
j_gene: TRBJ1-1
v_gene: TRBV6-9
abundance: once
CDR3aa: CASSYPGPNTEAFF
CDR3nt: TGTGCCAGCAGTTATCCGGGGCCGAACACTGAAGCTTTCTTT

d_gene: .
j_gene: TRBJ1-2
v_gene: TRBV10-3
abundance: .
CDR3aa: CAISPGGPLNYGYTF
CDR3nt: TGTGCCATCAGCCCCGGGGGCCCCCTGAACTATGGCTACACCTTC

d_gene: TRBD2
j_gene: TRBJ2-7
v_gene: TRBV7-2
abundance: .
CDR3aa: CASSPDGRDYEQYF
CDR3nt: TGTGCCAGCAGCCCCGACGGGAGGGACTACGAGCAGTACTTC

d_gene: .
j_gene: TRBJ2-7
v_gene: TRBV5-1
abundance: .
CDR3aa: CASSLAGTFVVYEQYF
CDR3nt: TGCGCCAGCAGCTTGGCCGGCACTTTCGTTGTCTACGAGCAGTACTTC

d_gene: .
j_gene: TRBJ2-2
v_gene: TRBV6-5
abundance: many
CDR3aa: CASSYSGGELFF
CDR3nt: TGTGCCAGCAGTTATTCTGGTGGGGAGCTGTTTTTT

d_gene: .
j_gene: TRBJ1-5
v_gene: TRBV2
abundance: .
CDR3aa: CASTEGGYSNQPQHF
CDR3nt: TGTGCCAGCACCGAGGGCGGGTATAGCAATCAGCCCCAGCATTTT

d_gene: .
j_gene: TRBJ2-1
v_gene: TRBV7-2
abundance: .
CDR3aa: CASSFDRTTSYNEQFF
CDR3nt: TGTGCCAGCAGCTTTGATCGGACTACCTCCTACAATGAGCAGTTCTTC

d_gene: TRBD2
j_gene: TRBJ2-7
v_gene: TRBV6-2/TRBV6-3
abundance: .
CDR3aa: CASRIGRGQYF
CDR3nt: TGTGCCAGCAGGATCGGGAGGGGGCAGTACTTC

d_gene: .
j_gene: TRBJ1-6
v_gene: TRBV11-2
abundance: many
CDR3aa: CASSSVRWGYNSPLHF
CDR3nt: TGTGCCAGCAGCTCCGTCAGGTGGGGGTATAATTCACCCCTCCACTTT

d_gene: TRBD1
j_gene: TRBJ2-7
v_gene: TRBV6-2/TRBV6-3
abundance: few
CDR3aa: CASSTPNRGRAYEQYF
CDR3nt: TGTGCCAGCAGCACTCCGAACAGGGGGCGCGCCTACGAGCAGTACTTC

d_gene: .
j_gene: TRBJ2-7
v_gene: TRBV5-1
abundance: .
CDR3aa: CASSWGTAGYEQYF
CDR3nt: TGCGCCAGCAGCTGGGGGACAGCGGGCTACGAGCAGTACTTC

d_gene: TRBD1
j_gene: TRBJ1-4
v_gene: TRBV25-1
abundance: .
CDR3aa: CARPPGQGAEKLFF
CDR3nt: TGTGCTAGACCGCCCGGACAGGGAGCCGAAAAACTGTTTTTT

d_gene: .
j_gene: TRBJ1-1
v_gene: TRBV7-2
abundance: many
CDR3aa: CASSPSDLNPPAFF
CDR3nt: TGTGCCAGCAGCCCCTCGGACCTCAACCCCCCGGCTTTCTTT

d_gene: TRBD1
j_gene: TRBJ1-2
v_gene: TRBV29-1
abundance: many
CDR3aa: CSVDGTGRGYGYTF
CDR3nt: TGCAGCGTTGACGGGACAGGGCGGGGCTATGGCTACACCTTC

d_gene: .
j_gene: TRBJ2-5
v_gene: TRBV11-3
abundance: many
CDR3aa: CASSSGGTGSETQYF
CDR3nt: TGTGCCAGCAGCTCCGGAGGAACAGGGTCAGAGACCCAGTACTTC

d_gene: .
j_gene: TRBJ1-5
v_gene: TRBV12-3/TRBV12-4
abundance: .
CDR3aa: CASSPTGDLSHF
CDR3nt: TGTGCCAGCAGTCCCACCGGGGACCTGAGTCATTTT

d_gene: .
j_gene: TRBJ2-7
v_gene: TRBV12-3/TRBV12-4
abundance: many
CDR3aa: CASSPRGESSYEQYF
CDR3nt: TGTGCCAGCAGTCCCCGGGGAGAGAGCTCCTACGAGCAGTACTTC

d_gene: .
j_gene: TRBJ2-7
v_gene: TRBV6-5
abundance: .
CDR3aa: CASSPAGDRSYEQYF
CDR3nt: TGTGCCAGCAGTCCCGCCGGAGATCGGTCCTACGAGCAGTACTTC

d_gene: .
j_gene: TRBJ2-7
v_gene: TRBV7-2
abundance: many
CDR3aa: CASSLGTYLSYEQYF
CDR3nt: TGTGCCAGCAGCTTAGGGACTTATCTCTCCTACGAGCAGTACTTC

d_gene: TRBD1
j_gene: TRBJ2-1
v_gene: TRBV7-2
abundance: once
CDR3aa: CASSPMQGDDEQFF
CDR3nt: TGTGCCAGCTCACCAATGCAGGGGGACGACGAGCAGTTCTTC

d_gene: TRBD2
j_gene: TRBJ2-1
v_gene: TRBV9
abundance: .
CDR3aa: CASSVLLGAGVLDEQFF
CDR3nt: TGTGCCAGCAGCGTCCTCCTCGGGGCGGGAGTACTCGATGAGCAGTTCTTC

d_gene: TRBD2
j_gene: TRBJ2-2
v_gene: TRBV7-2
abundance: many
CDR3aa: CASSLSASGRWAGELFF
CDR3nt: TGTGCCAGCAGCTTATCGGCTAGCGGGAGATGGGCCGGGGAGCTGTTTTTT

d_gene: .
j_gene: TRBJ1-1
v_gene: TRBV6-1
abundance: many
CDR3aa: CASSEALGLIEAFF
CDR3nt: TGTGCCAGCAGTGAAGCTCTGGGGTTGATTGAAGCTTTCTTT

d_gene: .
j_gene: TRBJ2-7
v_gene: TRBV7-2
abundance: .
CDR3aa: CASSEGVHEQYF
CDR3nt: TGTGCCAGCAGCGAAGGGGTCCACGAGCAGTACTTC

d_gene: TRBD1
j_gene: TRBJ1-2
v_gene: TRBV5-8
abundance: many
CDR3aa: CASSNYRGGYGYTF
CDR3nt: TGTGCCAGCAGCAACTACAGGGGAGGCTATGGCTACACCTTC

d_gene: .
j_gene: TRBJ2-7
v_gene: TRBV7-2
abundance: many
CDR3aa: CASSSPRGAGSYEQYF
CDR3nt: TGTGCCAGCAGCTCCCCCCGCGGGGCTGGCTCCTACGAGCAGTACTTC

d_gene: .
j_gene: TRBJ1-4
v_gene: TRBV7-6
abundance: .
CDR3aa: CASSRGGEKLFF
CDR3nt: TGTGCCAGCAGCAGGGGGGGGGAAAAACTGTTTTTT

d_gene: .
j_gene: TRBJ1-2
v_gene: TRBV20-1
abundance: .
CDR3aa: CSAWTSRDISGYTF
CDR3nt: TGCAGTGCTTGGACTTCCCGGGACATATCAGGCTACACCTTC

d_gene: .
j_gene: TRBJ1-5
v_gene: TRBV10-3
abundance: many
CDR3aa: CAISESGPGANQPQHF
CDR3nt: TGTGCCATCAGTGAGTCCGGACCCGGGGCCAATCAGCCCCAGCATTTT

d_gene: TRBD1
j_gene: TRBJ1-1
v_gene: TRBV9
abundance: many
CDR3aa: CASSGERGTVNTEAFF
CDR3nt: TGTGCCAGCAGCGGAGAGAGGGGGACAGTTAACACTGAAGCTTTCTTT

d_gene: TRBD2
j_gene: TRBJ2-5
v_gene: TRBV20-1
abundance: many
CDR3aa: CSANASGRAGQETQYF
CDR3nt: TGCAGTGCTAATGCTAGCGGGAGGGCAGGGCAAGAGACCCAGTACTTC

d_gene: .
j_gene: TRBJ2-7
v_gene: TRBV6-5
abundance: .
CDR3aa: CATSDKLYEQYF
CDR3nt: TGTGCCACCTCAGACAAACTCTACGAGCAGTACTTC

d_gene: TRBD2
j_gene: TRBJ2-7
v_gene: TRBV13
abundance: many
CDR3aa: CASSSSGPYEQYF
CDR3nt: TGTGCCAGCAGCTCTAGCGGACCATACGAGCAGTACTTC

d_gene: TRBD1
j_gene: TRBJ1-6
v_gene: TRBV29-1
abundance: once
CDR3aa: CSILTGVNSPLHF
CDR3nt: TGCAGCATCCTGACAGGGGTCAATTCACCCCTCCACTTT

d_gene: .
j_gene: TRBJ2-7
v_gene: TRBV20-1
abundance: many
CDR3aa: CSATGTDSYEQYF
CDR3nt: TGCAGTGCAACCGGGACGGACTCCTACGAGCAGTACTTC

d_gene: .
j_gene: TRBJ1-2
v_gene: TRBV9
abundance: .
CDR3aa: CACSVVVGGDGYTF
CDR3nt: TGTGCCTGCAGCGTAGTAGTAGGCGGGGATGGCTACACCTTC

d_gene: .
j_gene: TRBJ2-3
v_gene: TRBV4-2
abundance: .
CDR3aa: CASSQDFSAGLGRGDTQYF
CDR3nt: TGTGCCAGCAGCCAAGATTTCTCCGCTGGGTTGGGAAGAGGAGATACGCAGTATTTT

d_gene: .
j_gene: TRBJ1-5
v_gene: TRBV20-1
abundance: many
CDR3aa: CSAALRNRDSNQPQHF
CDR3nt: TGCAGTGCTGCACTACGAAACAGGGACAGCAATCAGCCCCAGCATTTT

d_gene: TRBD1
j_gene: TRBJ1-2
v_gene: TRBV9
abundance: .
CDR3aa: CASSEASGTGVANYGYTF
CDR3nt: TGTGCCAGCAGCGAGGCTAGCGGGACAGGGGTCGCGAACTATGGCTACACCTTC

d_gene: .
j_gene: TRBJ2-6
v_gene: TRBV7-2
abundance: .
CDR3aa: CASSLALGGGANVLTF
CDR3nt: TGTGCCAGCAGCTTAGCGCTTGGCGGCGGGGCCAACGTCCTGACTTTC

d_gene: .
j_gene: TRBJ2-7
v_gene: TRBV5-1
abundance: .
CDR3aa: CASSAQRDASYEQYF
CDR3nt: TGCGCCAGCAGCGCCCAGAGGGACGCTTCCTACGAGCAGTACTTC

d_gene: .
j_gene: TRBJ2-5
v_gene: TRBV5-1
abundance: many
CDR3aa: CASSLVSRETQYF
CDR3nt: TGCGCCAGCAGCTTGGTGAGCAGGGAGACCCAGTACTTC

d_gene: TRBD1
j_gene: TRBJ2-7
v_gene: TRBV7-6
abundance: .
CDR3aa: CASSLGPGQAYEQYF
CDR3nt: TGTGCCAGCAGCTTAGGCCCGGGACAGGCCTACGAGCAGTACTTC